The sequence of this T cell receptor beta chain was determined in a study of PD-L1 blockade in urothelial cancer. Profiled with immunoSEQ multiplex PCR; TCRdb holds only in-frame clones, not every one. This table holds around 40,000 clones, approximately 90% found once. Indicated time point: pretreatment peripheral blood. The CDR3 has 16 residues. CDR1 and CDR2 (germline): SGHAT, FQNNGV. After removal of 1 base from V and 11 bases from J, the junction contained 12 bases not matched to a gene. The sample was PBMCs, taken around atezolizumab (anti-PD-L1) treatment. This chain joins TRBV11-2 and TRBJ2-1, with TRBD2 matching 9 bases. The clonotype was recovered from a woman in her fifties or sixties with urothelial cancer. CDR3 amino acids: CASSLGGGRAGFKQFF. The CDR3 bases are TGTGCCAGCAGCTTAGGAGGCGGGAGGGCCGGGTTTAAGCAGTTCTTC.